The 18 T cell receptor beta chains presented below share a single source sample, sequenced in a study of radiation and T cells in renal cell carcinoma. Assay used: immunoSEQ multiplex PCR; TCRdb lists only in-frame clones, some missing. Here the sample spans roughly 100,000 clones, approximately 86% being singletons. Time point noted: baseline pretreatment blood. The treatment here: 15 Gy SBRT to primary tumor, nephrectomy 4 weeks later. The material sequenced was blood, taken from a patient whose treatment included radiotherapy and nephrectomy. The receptors shown here come from a man aged 45 to 65 with renal cell carcinoma.

This clone was picked up a small number of times. This chain uses TRBV9 with TRBJ2-7, with D tentatively TRBD2 (6 bases). The CDR3 runs to 15 residues. Trimming removed 3 bases at V and 4 bases at J, with 17 bases between. CDR1 is SGDLS, CDR2 YYNGEE, per germline. The CDR3 region is CASSAEPSAVYEQYF. The CDR3 region has the DNA TGTGCCAGCAGCGCCGAACCTAGCGCAGTTTACGAGCAGTACTTC. Full variable domain (outside the CDR3, taken from reference TRBV9 and TRBJ2-7): DSGVTQTPKHLITATGQRVTLRCSPRSGDLSVYWYQQSLDQGLQFLIQYYNGEERAKGNILERFSAQQFPDLHSELNLSSLELGDSALYFCASSAEPSAVYEQYFGPGTRLTVT.

This chain's CDR3 is CASSEGGFEQFF. The CDR3 DNA is TGCGCCAGCTCCGAGGGGGGTTTCGAGCAGTTCTTC. The rearrangement links TRBV10-2 to TRBJ2-1, with D perhaps assigned TRBD1 or TRBD2 (6 bases each). Germline V gene sequence: CDR1 WSHSY, CDR2 SAAADI. Deletions cut 8 bases from V and 10 bases from J, with 15 bases between. The CDR3 spans 12 residues.

J is TRBJ2-3 and V is TRBV19, with unresolved D. Germline CDR1 is LNHDA and CDR2 is SQIVND (reference sequence). This CDR3 is built from 15 residues. V shed 3 bases and J shed 1 base, with 11 bases lying between them. The CDR3 sequence is CASSIGNRGTDTQYF. DNA of the CDR3: TGTGCCAGTAGTATTGGGAATAGGGGCACAGATACGCAGTATTTT. The full variable domain, with the rest looked up from reference TRBV19 and TRBJ2-3, is DGGITQSPKYLFRKEGQNVTLSCEQNLNHDAMYWYRQDPGQGLRLIYYSQIVNDFQKGDIAEGYSVSREKKESFPLTVTSAQKNPTAFYLCASSIGNRGTDTQYFGPGTRLTVL.

This clone is a singleton in its sample. The V call is TRBV11-2, the J call TRBJ2-3; a weak D match, TRBD2 (6 bases). The V end was cut by 3 bases, the J end by 1 base, with 11 bases between. This CDR3 spans 15 amino acids. CDR1 SGHAT and CDR2 FQNNGV come from the germline V gene. The CDR3 DNA reads as TGTGCCAGCAGCTTGGTCACGGGAGGCACAGATACGCAGTATTTT. Translated, it gives CASSLVTGGTDTQYF.

CDR3 sequence: CASREQGVGTGELFF. CDR3 DNA: TGCGCCAGCAGGGAACAGGGGGTAGGCACCGGGGAGCTGTTTTTT. The rearrangement joins TRBV4-1 to TRBJ2-2, with 8 bases matching TRBD1. The J segment lost 4 bases and the V segment lost 6 bases, leaving 7 bases of the junction unmatched. The CDR3 consists of 15 residues. Germline V gene lookup returns CDR1 MGHRA and CDR2 YSYEKL.

This chain links TRBV6-6 with TRBJ2-3; D might be TRBD1 (5 bases). The length of the CDR3 is 14 residues. With 7 bases removed from V and 2 bases from J, the gap between germline ends came to 13 bases. Germline-derived CDR1 and CDR2 are MNHNY and SVGAGI (reference sequence). CDR3 loop: CASTEDTSTDTQYF. CDR3 nucleotides: TGTGCCAGCACCGAGGACACTTCCACAGATACGCAGTATTTT.

The CDR3 sequence: CASTALRPDEAFF. The CDR3 DNA reads as TGTGCCAGCACCGCTCTCCGACCGGACGAGGCTTTCTTT. The rearrangement uses TRBV6-5 and TRBJ1-1; D is ambiguous. The V gene's germline CDR1 is MNHEY and CDR2 SVGAGI. The CDR3 loop spans 13 amino acids. V shed 7 bases and J shed 11 bases, with 20 bases lying between them.

The chain recombines TRBV9 with TRBJ1-2, with D unresolved. The CDR3 runs 12 residues. Per the germline V gene, CDR1 is SGDLS and CDR2 is YYNGEE. Trimming left V 3 bases short and J 2 bases short, with 5 bases between. CDR3 protein: CASSANNYGYTF. The CDR3 nucleotides read TGTGCCAGCAGCGCGAACAACTATGGCTACACCTTC. Full variable domain (missing parts from reference TRBV9 and TRBJ1-2): DSGVTQTPKHLITATGQRVTLRCSPRSGDLSVYWYQQSLDQGLQFLIQYYNGEERAKGNILERFSAQQFPDLHSELNLSSLELGDSALYFCASSANNYGYTFGSGTRLTVV.

The chain couples TRBV5-1 to TRBJ1-1; D possibly corresponds to TRBD1 (6 bases). V lost 4 bases, J lost 0 bases, and 10 bases lay in between. The length of the CDR3 is 14 residues. The V gene's germline CDR1 is SGHRS and CDR2 YFSETQ. For the CDR3, the DNA is TGCGCCAGCAGCGGCCAGGGGTTGAACACTGAAGCTTTCTTT. It encodes CASSGQGLNTEAFF.

The chain carries TRBV7-2 and TRBJ1-1; TRBD1 is a possible D gene (6 bases). This CDR3 spans 14 amino acids. Trimming shortened V by 5 bases and J by 0 bases, and 10 bases separated the two germline ends. Germline V lookup: CDR1 SGHTA, CDR2 FQGNSA. In DNA, the CDR3 is TGTGCCAGCAGCCGAAACAGGGTGAACACTGAAGCTTTCTTT. Translated: CASSRNRVNTEAFF.

This chain's CDR3 is CASSQDRSGSYNEQFF. Here the CDR3 DNA reads TGCGCCAGCAGCCAAGATCGGAGCGGGTCTTACAATGAGCAGTTCTTC. This rearrangement joins TRBV4-1 to TRBJ2-1, with D maybe TRBD2 (6 bases). The germline V gene has CDR1 MGHRA and CDR2 YSYEKL. The CDR3 loop spans 16 amino acids. Trimming took off 0 bases at V and 4 bases at J, with 13 bases between the two ends.

The rearrangement uses TRBV19 and TRBJ1-2; 7 bases map to TRBD1. Per germline, CDR1 LNHDA and CDR2 SQIVND (reference sequence). Trimming at V came to 5 bases and at J to 2 bases, leaving 5 bases not matched to a gene. The CDR3 is 14 residues long. The CDR3 reads CASSAGTANYGYTF. The CDR3 coding sequence is TGTGCCAGTAGTGCAGGGACAGCAAACTATGGCTACACCTTC.

The rearrangement links TRBV9 to TRBJ2-1, with a possible D match to TRBD2 (6 bases). The germline V and J ends were trimmed by 4 bases and 7 bases, with 18 bases remaining between them. The CDR3 contains 15 residues. Germline V lookup: CDR1 SGDLS, CDR2 YYNGEE. The CDR3 nucleotides are TGTGCCAGCAGCCAGAGCGGCCAGGCGGGGAATGAGCAGTTCTTC. Translated: CASSQSGQAGNEQFF.

The chain joins TRBV2 to TRBJ2-3; TRBD2 matches 8 bases. The V and J ends lost 4 bases and 4 bases, in that order; junction bases with no gene match: 10. The CDR3 loop spans 16 amino acids. The germline V gene has CDR1 SNHLY and CDR2 FYNNEI. DNA of the CDR3: TGTGCCAGCAGTGGGGCATTGACTAGCGTCCCAGATACGCAGTATTTT. This encodes CASSGALTSVPDTQYF.

This chain connects TRBV15 to TRBJ2-7; a possible D gene is TRBD1 (5 bases). Germline-derived CDR1 and CDR2 are LNHNV and YYDKDF (reference sequence). The CDR3 loop spans 14 amino acids. V gave up 0 bases and J gave up 3 bases, with 9 bases separating them. This CDR3 reads CATSRDWTNYEQYF. In DNA form, the CDR3 reads TGTGCCACCAGCAGAGATTGGACAAACTACGAGCAGTACTTC.

The V and J genes are TRBV9 and TRBJ1-2, with D perhaps matching TRBD1 (5 bases). CDR1 is SGDLS, CDR2 YYNGEE, per germline. The CDR3 totals 14 residues. The ends were cut back, 0 bases at V and 6 bases at J, with 12 bases in the middle. CDR3 protein: CASSVGVLGDGYTF. In DNA form, the CDR3 reads TGTGCCAGCAGCGTAGGAGTACTAGGGGATGGCTACACCTTC.

The genes are TRBV5-5 and TRBJ1-1; D perhaps matches TRBD1 (5 bases). CDR3 size: 13 residues. CDR1 is SGHKS, CDR2 YYEKEE, per germline (reference sequence). V dropped 4 bases and J dropped 1 base, with 8 bases sitting between them. The CDR3 loop is CASSIQGNTEAFF. CDR3 bases: TGTGCCAGCAGCATCCAGGGGAACACTGAAGCTTTCTTT.

This clone was found once. The CDR3 DNA reads TGTGCCAGCAGCTTACGGGGACAGGGGTCAGATACGCAGTATTTT. Protein: CASSLRGQGSDTQYF. This rearrangement joins TRBV13 to TRBJ2-3, with TRBD1 matching over 10 bases. V shed 2 bases, J shed 4 bases, and the junction held 3 bases outside the gene matches. The germline V gene encodes CDR1 PRHDT and CDR2 FYEKMQ (reference sequence). CDR3 length: 15 amino acids.